This TCR beta chain emerged from a study of OX40 agonist ivuxolimab in advanced cancers. Background on the whole study: The costimulatory receptor OX40 (CD134) was targeted by ivuxolimab, a fully human IgG2 agonistic monoclonal antibody. The dose-escalation cohort was approximately 83% male with a mean age of approximately 60 years, ranging from roughly 20 to 85. Partial responses were achieved by three dose-escalation patients, of whom one had hepatocellular carcinoma and two had cutaneous melanoma. Intravenous ivuxolimab was administered to patients every 2 weeks at six dose levels: 0.01, 0.1, 0.3, 1.5, 3 and 10 mg/kg. Among the roughly 54 dose-escalation patients, around 19 had hepatocellular carcinoma, approximately 15 melanoma, 9 renal cell carcinoma and 9 head and neck cancer. The purpose of peripheral TCRbeta sequencing was to test whether ivuxolimab changed TCR sequence diversity and led to clonal T-cell expansion. The paper covers the monotherapy dose-escalation part of the phase I ivuxolimab trial, which included N of about 56 patients. Prior anti-PD-1, anti-PD-L1 or anti-CTLA-4 therapy was permitted, and 40% to 50% of dose-escalation patients had received checkpoint inhibitors.

Genomic DNA was isolated from the sorted cells so that the TCRbeta CDR3 region could be sequenced. TCRbeta CDR3 regions were sequenced using the immunoSEQ Assay. Imported from immuneACCESS, the table was reduced by TCRdb to in-frame sequences with V and J called. These copies leave out some clones; in studies compared against another copy, an unresolved V gene accounts for under half, and the cause of the remainder is not known. The sample table records 10,000 to 13,000 clones; 78% of these occur just once. The ten largest clones take up about 16% of the sample. Patients with autoimmune disease history or receiving systemic immunosuppression were excluded from the trial. Peripheral blood for TCR sequencing was collected from all dose cohorts at baseline, on cycle 4 day 1, and on cycle 7 day 1. Samples came from an open-label, multicenter, first-in-human phase I dose-escalation trial of ivuxolimab. Adults with locally advanced or metastatic melanoma, renal cell carcinoma, hepatocellular carcinoma or head and neck squamous cell carcinoma were enrolled in the trial. Before TCR sequencing, CD4+ and CD8+ T cells were separately sorted from peripheral blood.

Broader findings and caveats from the paper: In the 0.1-3.0 mg/kg groups, partial responders had among the lowest normalized peripheral clonal expansion, particularly in CD8+ T cells. Low levels of normalized T-cell clonal expansion were also seen in some patients who did not respond. After ivuxolimab, more expanded clones were found on average in CD8+ T cells than in CD4+ T cells. Clonal expansion of both CD4+ and CD8+ blood T cells was observed from baseline to week 6 at doses 0.1 to 3.0 mg/kg. The antigen specificity of the peripheral T cells that underwent clonal expansion was not determined.

Note on this clone: Its antigen remains unidentified. Per-base qualities were not stored, and no clone one base away is much larger.

CDR1 and CDR2 were assigned from the germline V gene (reference sequence) as SGHKS and YYEKEE. The junction shows trimming of 3 bases on V and 5 bases on J, plus 11 bases between the germline ends. The CDR3 has 13 amino acids, counting the end cysteine and phenylalanine. The read is trimmed to its CDR3 DNA, 39 bases read in frame from base 1. The receptor was isolated from an adult with an advanced solid tumor such as melanoma, head and neck, liver or kidney cancer. The chain was built from TRBV5-5 and TRBJ2-5; TRBD1 could be the D gene, as 5 bases match. Here the sequenced sample was CD4+ or CD8+ T cells sorted from blood, taken in a trial of the OX40 agonist ivuxolimab. This receptor has the CDR3 CASSSGHPETQYF. The sequenced DNA: TGTGCCAGCAGCTCAGGACACCCGGAGACCCAGTACTTC.